Sequencing of this T cell receptor (beta chain) was carried out in a study of control samples from healthy donors and cancer patients. The CDR3 is made up of 13 amino acids. Trimming at V came to 4 bases and at J to 4 bases, leaving 5 bases not matched to a gene. The germline gives CDR1 SQVTM, CDR2 ANQGSEA. Measured with immunoSEQ multiplex PCR; TCRdb has only the in-frame clones, and not every one. This sample has over 150,000 clones, with approximately 94% found just once. J is TRBJ2-7 and V is TRBV29-1; 9 nucleotides line up with TRBD1. The TCR comes from a man between 40 and 49 years old in good health. Sequencing was carried out using blood. The DNA for the CDR3 is TGCAGCGTTGGGGACAGGGACCGATACGAGCAGTACTTC. This codes for CSVGDRDRYEQYF.